This TCR beta chain was captured by sequencing in a study of blood T cell repertoires in COVID-19. For the study at large: Acute-phase and convalescent COVID-19 samples originated in the United States, Italy and Spain.

Assay: immunoSEQ multiplex PCR; the TCRdb copy retains only in-frame clones and omits some. Among about 160,000 clones, less than 90% were seen once, and the ten largest hold roughly 8%. Germline V gene sequence: CDR1 MDHEN, CDR2 SYDVKM. The CDR3 loop spans 14 amino acids. V lost 3 bases and J lost 4; bases outside the gene matches: 5. Individuals aged 18 to 89 years were recruited from roughly 23 US areas. All recovered Cohort 3 donors got two negative PCRs, got clearance, or saw symptom resolution. The chain links TRBV28 to TRBJ1-1; 7 nucleotides match TRBD1. Sample: PBMCs or T cells enriched from blood (not recorded which). The TCR was taken from a woman in her fifties or sixties who had recovered from COVID-19. In DNA form, the CDR3 reads TGTGCCAGCAGTTTGCTTACAGGGGTCACTGAAGCTTTCTTT. Translating it yields CASSLLTGVTEAFF.